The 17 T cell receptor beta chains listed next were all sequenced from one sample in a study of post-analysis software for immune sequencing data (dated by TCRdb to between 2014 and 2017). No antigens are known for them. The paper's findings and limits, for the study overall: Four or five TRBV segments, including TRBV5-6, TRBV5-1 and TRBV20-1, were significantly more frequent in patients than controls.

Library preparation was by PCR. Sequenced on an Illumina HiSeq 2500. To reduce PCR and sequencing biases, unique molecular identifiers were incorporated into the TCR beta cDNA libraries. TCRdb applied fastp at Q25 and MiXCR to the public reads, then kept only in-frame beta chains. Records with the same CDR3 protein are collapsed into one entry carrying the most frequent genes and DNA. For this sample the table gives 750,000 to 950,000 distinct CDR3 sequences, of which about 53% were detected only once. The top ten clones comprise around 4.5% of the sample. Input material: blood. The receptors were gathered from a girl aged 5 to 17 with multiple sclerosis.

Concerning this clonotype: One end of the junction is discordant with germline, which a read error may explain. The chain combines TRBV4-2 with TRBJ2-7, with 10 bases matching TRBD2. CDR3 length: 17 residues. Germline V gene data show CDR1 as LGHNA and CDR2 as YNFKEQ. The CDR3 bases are TGTACCAGCAGCCAAGAGGCTAGCGGGAGTCTGTACTACGAGCAGTACTTC. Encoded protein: CTSSQEASGSLYYEQYF.

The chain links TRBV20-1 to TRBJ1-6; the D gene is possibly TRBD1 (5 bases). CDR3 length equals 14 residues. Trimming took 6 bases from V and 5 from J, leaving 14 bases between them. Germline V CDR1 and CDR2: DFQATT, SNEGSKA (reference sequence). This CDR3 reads CSAGEQGNNSPLHF. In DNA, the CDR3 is TGCAGTGCCGGGGAGCAGGGAAATAATTCACCCCTCCACTTT.

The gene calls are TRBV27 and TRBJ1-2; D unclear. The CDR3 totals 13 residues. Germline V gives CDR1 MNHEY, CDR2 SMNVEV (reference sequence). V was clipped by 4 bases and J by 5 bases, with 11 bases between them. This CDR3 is CASSSQDGYGYTF. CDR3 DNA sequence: TGTGCCAGCAGTTCCCAGGACGGATATGGCTACACCTTC.

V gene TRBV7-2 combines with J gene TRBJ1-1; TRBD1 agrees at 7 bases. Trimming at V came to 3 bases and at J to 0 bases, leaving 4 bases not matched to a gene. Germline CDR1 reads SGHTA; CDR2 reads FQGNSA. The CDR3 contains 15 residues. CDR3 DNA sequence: TGTGCCAGCAGCTTCCTCAGGGGGATGAACACTGAAGCTTTCTTT. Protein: CASSFLRGMNTEAFF.

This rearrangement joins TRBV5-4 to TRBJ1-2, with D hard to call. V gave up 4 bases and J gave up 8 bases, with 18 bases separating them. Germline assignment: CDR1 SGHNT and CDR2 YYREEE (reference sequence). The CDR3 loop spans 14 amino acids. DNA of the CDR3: TGTGCCAGCAGCCAGGCAGACCGAATGGGGGGCTACACCTTC. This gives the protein CASSQADRMGGYTF.

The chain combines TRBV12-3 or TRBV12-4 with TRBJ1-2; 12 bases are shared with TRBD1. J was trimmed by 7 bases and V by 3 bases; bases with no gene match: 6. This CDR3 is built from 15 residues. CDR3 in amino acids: CASSFGTGGRSGYTF. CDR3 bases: TGTGCCAGCAGTTTTGGGACAGGGGGCCGAAGTGGCTACACCTTC.

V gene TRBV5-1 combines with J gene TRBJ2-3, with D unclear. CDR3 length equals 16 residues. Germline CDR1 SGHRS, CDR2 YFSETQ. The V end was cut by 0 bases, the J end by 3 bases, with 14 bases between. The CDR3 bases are TGCGCCAGCAGCTTGGCTCTTTCGATCGGGACAGATACGCAGTATTTT. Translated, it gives CASSLALSIGTDTQYF.

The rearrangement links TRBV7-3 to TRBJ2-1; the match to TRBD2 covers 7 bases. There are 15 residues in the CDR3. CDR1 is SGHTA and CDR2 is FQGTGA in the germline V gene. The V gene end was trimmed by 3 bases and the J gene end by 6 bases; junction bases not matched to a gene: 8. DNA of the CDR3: TGTGCCAGCAGCTTTGGGGAGGGCCGATTCAATGAGCAGTTCTTC. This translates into CASSFGEGRFNEQFF.

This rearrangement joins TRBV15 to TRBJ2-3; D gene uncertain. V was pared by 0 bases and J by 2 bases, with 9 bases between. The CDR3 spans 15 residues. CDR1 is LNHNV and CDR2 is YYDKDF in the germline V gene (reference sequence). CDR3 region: CATSRDVRITDTQYF. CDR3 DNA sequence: TGTGCCACCAGCAGAGATGTTAGAATCACAGATACGCAGTATTTT.

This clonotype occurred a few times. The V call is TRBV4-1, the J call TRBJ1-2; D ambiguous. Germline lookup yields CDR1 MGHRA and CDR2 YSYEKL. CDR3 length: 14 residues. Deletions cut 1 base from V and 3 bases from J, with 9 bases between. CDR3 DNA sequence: TGCGCCAGCAGCCAAGTCTACAGCTACTATGGCTACACCTTC. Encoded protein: CASSQVYSYYGYTF.

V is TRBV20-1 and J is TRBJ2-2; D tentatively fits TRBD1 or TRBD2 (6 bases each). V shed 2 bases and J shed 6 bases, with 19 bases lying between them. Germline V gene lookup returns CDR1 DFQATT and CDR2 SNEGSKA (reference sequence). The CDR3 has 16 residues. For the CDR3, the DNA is TGCAGTGCTAGACGAATAACGGAGGGGGACGCCGGGGAGCTGTTTTTT. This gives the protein CSARRITEGDAGELFF.

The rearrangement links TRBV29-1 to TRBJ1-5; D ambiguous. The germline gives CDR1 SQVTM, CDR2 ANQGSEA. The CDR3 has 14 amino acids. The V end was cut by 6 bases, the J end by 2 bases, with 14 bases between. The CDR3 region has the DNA TGCAGCGTGGGTACGGGGAGCGGCAATCAGCCCCAGCATTTT. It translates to CSVGTGSGNQPQHF.

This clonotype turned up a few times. Written as DNA, the CDR3 is TGCAGTGCGAAGTCACGGCTAGCGGGAGATTTAGATACGCAGTATTTT. Amino acids: CSAKSRLAGDLDTQYF. The chain has TRBV20-1 and TRBJ2-3; 10 positions agree with TRBD2. The CDR3 runs 16 residues. Looked up from germline, CDR1 is DFQATT and CDR2 is SNEGSKA (reference sequence). The V and J ends lost 6 bases and 5 bases, in that order; junction bases with no gene match: 14.

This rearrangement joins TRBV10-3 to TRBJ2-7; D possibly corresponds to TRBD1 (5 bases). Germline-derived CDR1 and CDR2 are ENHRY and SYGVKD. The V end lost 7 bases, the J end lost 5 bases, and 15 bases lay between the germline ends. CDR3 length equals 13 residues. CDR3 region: CAINHGAINEQYF. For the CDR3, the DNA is TGTGCCATCAACCATGGGGCTATTAACGAGCAGTACTTC.

Written as DNA, the CDR3 is TGCAGCGTTTCCGGGAAGAGCACAGATACGCAGTATTTT. Translated: CSVSGKSTDTQYF. This chain connects TRBV29-1 to TRBJ2-3; tentative D call: TRBD2 (5 bases). CDR3 length equals 13 residues. Trimming stripped 5 bases from V and 0 bases from J, with 9 bases between. Looked up from germline, CDR1 is SQVTM and CDR2 is ANQGSEA.

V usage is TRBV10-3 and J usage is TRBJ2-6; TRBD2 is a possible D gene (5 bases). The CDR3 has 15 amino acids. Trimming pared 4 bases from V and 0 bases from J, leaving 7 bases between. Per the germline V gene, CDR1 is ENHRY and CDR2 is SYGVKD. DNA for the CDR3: TGTGCCATCAGTGGCCGGGACTCTGGGGCCAACGTCCTGACTTTC. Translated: CAISGRDSGANVLTF.

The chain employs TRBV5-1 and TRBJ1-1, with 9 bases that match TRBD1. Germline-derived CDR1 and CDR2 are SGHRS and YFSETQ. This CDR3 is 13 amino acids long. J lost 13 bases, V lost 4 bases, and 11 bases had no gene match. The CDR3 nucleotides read TGCGCCAGCAGCACAAAACAGGGGGCTGGGGGTTTCTTT. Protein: CASSTKQGAGGFF.